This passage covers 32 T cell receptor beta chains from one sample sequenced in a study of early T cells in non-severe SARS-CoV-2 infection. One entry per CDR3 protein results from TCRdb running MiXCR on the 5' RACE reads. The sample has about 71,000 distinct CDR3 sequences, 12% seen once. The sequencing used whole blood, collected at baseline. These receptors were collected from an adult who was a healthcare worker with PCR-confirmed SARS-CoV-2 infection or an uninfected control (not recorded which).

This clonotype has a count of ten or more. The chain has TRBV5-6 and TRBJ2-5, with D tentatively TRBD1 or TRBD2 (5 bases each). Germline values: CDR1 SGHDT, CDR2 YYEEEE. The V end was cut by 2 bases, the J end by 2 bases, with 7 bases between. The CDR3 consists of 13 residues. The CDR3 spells CASSFGTQETQYF. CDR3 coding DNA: TGTGCCAGCAGCTTCGGGACGCAAGAGACCCAGTACTTC.

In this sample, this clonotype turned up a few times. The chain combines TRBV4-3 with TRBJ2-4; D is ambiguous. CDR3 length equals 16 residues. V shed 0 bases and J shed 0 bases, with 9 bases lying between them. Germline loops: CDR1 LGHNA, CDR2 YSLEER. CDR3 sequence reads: CASSQEGYLAKNIQYF. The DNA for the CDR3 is TGCGCCAGCAGCCAAGAGGGGTATCTAGCCAAAAACATTCAGTACTTC.

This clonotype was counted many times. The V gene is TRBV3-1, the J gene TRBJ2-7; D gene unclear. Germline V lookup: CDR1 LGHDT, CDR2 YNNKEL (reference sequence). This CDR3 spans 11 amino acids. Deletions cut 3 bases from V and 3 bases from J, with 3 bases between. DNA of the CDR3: TGTGCCAGCAGCCACCACTACGAGCAGTACTTC. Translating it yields CASSHHYEQYF.

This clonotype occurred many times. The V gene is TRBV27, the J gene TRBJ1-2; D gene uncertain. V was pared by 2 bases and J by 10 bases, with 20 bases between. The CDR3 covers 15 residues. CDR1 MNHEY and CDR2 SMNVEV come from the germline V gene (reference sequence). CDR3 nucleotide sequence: TGTGCCAGCAGTTTAAATTGGGAGACGCCTCGTTTCTACACCTTC. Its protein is CASSLNWETPRFYTF.

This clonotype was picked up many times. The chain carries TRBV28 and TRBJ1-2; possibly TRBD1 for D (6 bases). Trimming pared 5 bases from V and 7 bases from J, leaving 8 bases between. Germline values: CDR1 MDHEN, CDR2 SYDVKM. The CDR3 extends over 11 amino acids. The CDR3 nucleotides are TGTGCCAGCAGTAGCAGGGGTGGCTACACCTTC. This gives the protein CASSSRGGYTF.

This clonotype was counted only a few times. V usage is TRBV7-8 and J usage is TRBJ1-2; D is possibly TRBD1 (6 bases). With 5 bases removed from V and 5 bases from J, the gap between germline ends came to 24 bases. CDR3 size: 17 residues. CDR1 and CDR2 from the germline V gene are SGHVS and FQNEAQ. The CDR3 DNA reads TGTGCCAGCAGCCCCCGGCGAATTGAAAGGGGGGGGTATGGCTACACCTTC. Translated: CASSPRRIERGGYGYTF.

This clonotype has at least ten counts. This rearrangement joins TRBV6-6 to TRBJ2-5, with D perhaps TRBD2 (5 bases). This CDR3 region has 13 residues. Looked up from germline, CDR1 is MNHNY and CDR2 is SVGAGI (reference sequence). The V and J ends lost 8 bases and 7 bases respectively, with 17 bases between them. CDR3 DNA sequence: TGTGCCAGCCCAATCCGGGAACCTGGGACCCAGTACTTC. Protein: CASPIREPGTQYF.

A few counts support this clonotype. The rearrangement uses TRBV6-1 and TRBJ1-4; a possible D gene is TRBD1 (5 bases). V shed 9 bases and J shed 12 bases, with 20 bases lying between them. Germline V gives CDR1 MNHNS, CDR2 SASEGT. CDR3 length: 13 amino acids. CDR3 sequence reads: CASRGGGVSELFF. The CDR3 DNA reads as TGTGCCAGTAGAGGCGGAGGGGTCAGTGAACTGTTTTTT.

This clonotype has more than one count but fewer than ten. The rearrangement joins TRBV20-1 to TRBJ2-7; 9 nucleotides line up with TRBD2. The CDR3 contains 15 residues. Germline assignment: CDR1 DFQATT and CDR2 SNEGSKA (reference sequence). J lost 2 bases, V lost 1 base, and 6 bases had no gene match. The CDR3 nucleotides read TGCAGTGCTAGAGGGAGCGGGGGGCTTACCTACGAGCAGTACTTC. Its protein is CSARGSGGLTYEQYF.

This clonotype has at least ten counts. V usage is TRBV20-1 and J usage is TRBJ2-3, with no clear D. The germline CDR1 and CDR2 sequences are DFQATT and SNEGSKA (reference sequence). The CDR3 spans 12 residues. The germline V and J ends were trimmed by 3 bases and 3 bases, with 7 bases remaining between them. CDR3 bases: TGCAGTGCTAGCCCCCTGACAGATACGCAGTATTTT. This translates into CSASPLTDTQYF.

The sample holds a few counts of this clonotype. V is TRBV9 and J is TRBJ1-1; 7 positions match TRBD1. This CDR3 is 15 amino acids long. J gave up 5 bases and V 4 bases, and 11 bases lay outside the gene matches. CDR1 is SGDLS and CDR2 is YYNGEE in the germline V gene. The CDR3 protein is CASSLGTVGMTEAFF. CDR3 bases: TGTGCCAGCAGCCTAGGGACAGTGGGGATGACTGAAGCTTTCTTT.

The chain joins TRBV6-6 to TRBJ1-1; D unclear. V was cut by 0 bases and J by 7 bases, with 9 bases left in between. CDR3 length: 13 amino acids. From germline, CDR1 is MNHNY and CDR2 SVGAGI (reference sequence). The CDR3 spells CASSYSTGNEAFF. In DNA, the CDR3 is TGTGCCAGCAGTTACTCAACGGGGAATGAAGCTTTCTTT.

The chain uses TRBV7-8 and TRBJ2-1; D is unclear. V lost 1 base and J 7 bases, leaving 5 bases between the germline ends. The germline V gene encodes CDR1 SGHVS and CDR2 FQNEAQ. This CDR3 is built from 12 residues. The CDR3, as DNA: TGTGCCAGCAGCTTAGACAGAAATGAGCAGTTCTTC. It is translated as CASSLDRNEQFF.

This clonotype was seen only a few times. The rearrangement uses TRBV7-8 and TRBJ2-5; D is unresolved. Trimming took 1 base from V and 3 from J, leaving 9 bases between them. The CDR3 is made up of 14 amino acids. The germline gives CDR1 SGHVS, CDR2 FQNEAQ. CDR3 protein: CASSLGMGKETQYF. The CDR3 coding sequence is TGTGCCAGCAGCTTAGGAATGGGCAAAGAGACCCAGTACTTC. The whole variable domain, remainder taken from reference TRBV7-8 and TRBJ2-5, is GAGVSQSPRYKVAKRGQDVALRCDPISGHVSLFWYQQALGQGPEFLTYFQNEAQLDKSGLPSDRFFAERPEGSVSTLKIQRTQQEDSAVYLCASSLGMGKETQYFGPGTRLLVL.

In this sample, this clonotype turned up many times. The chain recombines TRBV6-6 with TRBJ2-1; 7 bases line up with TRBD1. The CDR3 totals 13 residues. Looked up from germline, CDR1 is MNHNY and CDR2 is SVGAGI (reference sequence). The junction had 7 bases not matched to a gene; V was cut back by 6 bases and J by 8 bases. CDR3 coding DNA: TGTGCCAGCAGCAGACAGGGTAAATATGAGCAGTTCTTC. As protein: CASSRQGKYEQFF.

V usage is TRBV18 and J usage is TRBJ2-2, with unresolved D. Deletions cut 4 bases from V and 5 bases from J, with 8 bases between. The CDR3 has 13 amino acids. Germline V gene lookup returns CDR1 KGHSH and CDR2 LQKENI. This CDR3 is CASSRTETGELFF. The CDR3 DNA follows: TGTGCCAGCTCACGTACGGAGACCGGGGAGCTGTTTTTT.

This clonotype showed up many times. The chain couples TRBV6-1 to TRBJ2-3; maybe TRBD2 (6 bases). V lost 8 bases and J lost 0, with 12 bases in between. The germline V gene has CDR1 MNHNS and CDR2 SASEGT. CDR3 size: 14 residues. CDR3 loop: CASRPGLSTDTQYF. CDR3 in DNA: TGTGCCAGCCGACCGGGACTGAGCACAGATACGCAGTATTTT.

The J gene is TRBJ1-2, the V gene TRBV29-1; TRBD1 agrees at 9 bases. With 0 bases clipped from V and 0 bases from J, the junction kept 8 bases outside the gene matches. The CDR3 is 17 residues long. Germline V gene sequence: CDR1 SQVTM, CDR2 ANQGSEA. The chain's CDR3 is CSVEDGDRATTNYGYTF. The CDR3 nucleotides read TGCAGCGTTGAAGATGGGGACAGGGCGACCACTAACTATGGCTACACCTTC.

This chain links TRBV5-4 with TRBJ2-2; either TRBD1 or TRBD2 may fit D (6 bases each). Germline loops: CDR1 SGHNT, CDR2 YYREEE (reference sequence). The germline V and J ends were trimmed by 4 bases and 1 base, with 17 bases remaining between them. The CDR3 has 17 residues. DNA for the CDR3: TGTGCCAGCAGCGTAGGGACACGGGGGCTGAACACCGGGGAGCTGTTTTTT. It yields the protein CASSVGTRGLNTGELFF.

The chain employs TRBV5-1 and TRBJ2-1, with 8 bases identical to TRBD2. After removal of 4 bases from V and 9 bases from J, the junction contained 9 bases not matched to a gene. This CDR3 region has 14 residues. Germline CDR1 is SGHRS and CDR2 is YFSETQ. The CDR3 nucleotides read TGCGCCAGCAGCCCTTCGGGGGGGGCTCGTGAGCAGTTCTTC. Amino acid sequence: CASSPSGGAREQFF.

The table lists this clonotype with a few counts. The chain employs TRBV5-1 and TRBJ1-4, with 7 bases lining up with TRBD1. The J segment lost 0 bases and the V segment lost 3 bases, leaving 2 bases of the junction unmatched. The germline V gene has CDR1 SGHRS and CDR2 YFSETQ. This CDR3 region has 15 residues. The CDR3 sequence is CASSWQGATNEKLFF. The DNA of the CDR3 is TGCGCCAGCAGCTGGCAGGGGGCAACTAATGAAAAACTGTTTTTT.

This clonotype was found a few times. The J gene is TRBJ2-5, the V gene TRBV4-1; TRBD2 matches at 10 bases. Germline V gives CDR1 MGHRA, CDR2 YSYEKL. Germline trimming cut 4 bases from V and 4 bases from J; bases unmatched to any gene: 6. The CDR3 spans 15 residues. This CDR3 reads CASSPGTSARETQYF. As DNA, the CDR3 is TGCGCCAGCAGCCCGGGGACTAGCGCTAGAGAGACCCAGTACTTC.

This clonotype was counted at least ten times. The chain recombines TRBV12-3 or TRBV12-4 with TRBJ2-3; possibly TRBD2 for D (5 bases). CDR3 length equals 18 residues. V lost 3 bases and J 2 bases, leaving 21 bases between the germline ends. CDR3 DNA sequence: TGTGCCAGCAGTTTTGGAGGCCTGACACTGCCTTACACAGATACGCAGTATTTT. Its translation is CASSFGGLTLPYTDTQYF.

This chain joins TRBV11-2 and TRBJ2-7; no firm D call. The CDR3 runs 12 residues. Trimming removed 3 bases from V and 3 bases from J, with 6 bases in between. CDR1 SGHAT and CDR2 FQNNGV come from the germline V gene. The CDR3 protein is CASSLTRYEQYF. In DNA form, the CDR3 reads TGTGCCAGCAGCTTGACTCGCTACGAGCAGTACTTC.

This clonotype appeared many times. The CDR3 region is CASSRTVSTGELFF. CDR3 in DNA: TGTGCCAGCTCACGGACAGTGTCGACCGGGGAGCTGTTTTTT. V and J are TRBV18 and TRBJ2-2, with a possible D match to TRBD1 (6 bases). The V gene's germline CDR1 is KGHSH and CDR2 LQKENI. This CDR3 has 14 residues. Trimming took off 4 bases at V and 5 bases at J, with 11 bases between the two ends.

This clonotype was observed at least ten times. The DNA for the CDR3 is TGTGCCAGCAGCCCGGGGACCGGGACAGGTTTTCCCGGGGAGCTGTTTTTT. Translation gives CASSPGTGTGFPGELFF. The gene calls are TRBV5-4 and TRBJ2-2; 8 nucleotides agree with TRBD1. V shed 4 bases, J shed 6 bases, and the junction held 14 bases outside the gene matches. Germline V lookup: CDR1 SGHNT, CDR2 YYREEE (reference sequence). This CDR3 has 17 amino acids.

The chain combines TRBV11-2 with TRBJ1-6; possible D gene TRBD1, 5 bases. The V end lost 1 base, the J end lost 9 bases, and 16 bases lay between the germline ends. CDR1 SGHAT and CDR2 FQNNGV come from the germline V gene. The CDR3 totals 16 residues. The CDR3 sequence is CASSLVPARGGSPLHF. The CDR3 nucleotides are TGTGCCAGCAGCTTAGTTCCGGCCCGCGGGGGTTCACCCCTCCACTTT.

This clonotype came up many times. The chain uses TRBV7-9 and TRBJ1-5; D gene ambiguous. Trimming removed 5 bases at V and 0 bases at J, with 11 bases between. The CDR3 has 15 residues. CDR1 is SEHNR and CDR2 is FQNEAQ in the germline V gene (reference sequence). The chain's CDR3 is CASSPGSHSNQPQHF. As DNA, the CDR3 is TGTGCCAGCAGCCCCGGCAGCCATAGCAATCAGCCCCAGCATTTT.

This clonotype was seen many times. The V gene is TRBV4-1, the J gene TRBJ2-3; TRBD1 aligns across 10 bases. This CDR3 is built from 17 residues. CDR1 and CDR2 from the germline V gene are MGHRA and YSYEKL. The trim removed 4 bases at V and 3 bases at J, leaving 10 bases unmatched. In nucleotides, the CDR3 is TGCGCCAGCAGCCGGGAGAATCCGGGACAGGGGACAGATACGCAGTATTTT. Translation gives CASSRENPGQGTDTQYF.

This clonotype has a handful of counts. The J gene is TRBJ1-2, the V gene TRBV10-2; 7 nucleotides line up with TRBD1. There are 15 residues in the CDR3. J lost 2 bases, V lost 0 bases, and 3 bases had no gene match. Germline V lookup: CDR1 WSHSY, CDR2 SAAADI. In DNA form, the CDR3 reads TGCGCCAGCAGTGAGTCGAGGGGGCCGAACTATGGCTACACCTTC. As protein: CASSESRGPNYGYTF.

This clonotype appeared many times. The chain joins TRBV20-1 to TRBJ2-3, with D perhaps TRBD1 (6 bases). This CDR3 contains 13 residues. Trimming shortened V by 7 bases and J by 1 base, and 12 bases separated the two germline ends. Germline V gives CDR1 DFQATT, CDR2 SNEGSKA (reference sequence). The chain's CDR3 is CSVPGHRTDTQYF. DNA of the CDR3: TGCAGTGTACCGGGACATCGCACAGATACGCAGTATTTT.

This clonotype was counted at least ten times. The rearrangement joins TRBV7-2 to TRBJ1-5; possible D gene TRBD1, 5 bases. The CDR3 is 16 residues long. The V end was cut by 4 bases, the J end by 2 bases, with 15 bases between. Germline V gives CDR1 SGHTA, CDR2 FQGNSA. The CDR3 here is CASSSPIQGGNQPQHF. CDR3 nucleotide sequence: TGTGCCAGCAGCTCACCCATCCAGGGAGGCAATCAGCCCCAGCATTTT.